Reported below is one T cell receptor (beta chain). Trimming took off 3 bases at V and 5 bases at J, with 16 bases between the two ends. The CDR3 loop spans 15 amino acids. Germline V gene data show CDR1 as LNHDA and CDR2 as SQIVND (reference sequence). This entry is derived from a study of T cells in localized non-small cell lung cancer. Data came from immunoSEQ multiplex PCR; TCRdb stores just in-frame clones and leaves some out. This table has approximately 28,000 clones, around 92% appearing once. This TCR derives from a woman aged 35 to 70 with stage III lung adenocarcinoma. Here the sequenced sample was peripheral blood mononuclear cells, taken before any cancer treatment. The chain couples TRBV19 to TRBJ1-2, with D possibly being TRBD1 (5 bases). The CDR3 DNA follows: TGTGCCAGTAGTATCGCGACCGGGACGGATTATGGCTACACCTTC. Its translation is CASSIATGTDYGYTF. Supplemented by reference TRBV19 and TRBJ1-2, the full variable domain reads DGGITQSPKYLFRKEGQNVTLSCEQNLNHDAMYWYRQDPGQGLRLIYYSQIVNDFQKGDIAEGYSVSREKKESFPLTVTSAQKNPTAFYLCASSIATGTDYGYTFGSGTRLTVV.